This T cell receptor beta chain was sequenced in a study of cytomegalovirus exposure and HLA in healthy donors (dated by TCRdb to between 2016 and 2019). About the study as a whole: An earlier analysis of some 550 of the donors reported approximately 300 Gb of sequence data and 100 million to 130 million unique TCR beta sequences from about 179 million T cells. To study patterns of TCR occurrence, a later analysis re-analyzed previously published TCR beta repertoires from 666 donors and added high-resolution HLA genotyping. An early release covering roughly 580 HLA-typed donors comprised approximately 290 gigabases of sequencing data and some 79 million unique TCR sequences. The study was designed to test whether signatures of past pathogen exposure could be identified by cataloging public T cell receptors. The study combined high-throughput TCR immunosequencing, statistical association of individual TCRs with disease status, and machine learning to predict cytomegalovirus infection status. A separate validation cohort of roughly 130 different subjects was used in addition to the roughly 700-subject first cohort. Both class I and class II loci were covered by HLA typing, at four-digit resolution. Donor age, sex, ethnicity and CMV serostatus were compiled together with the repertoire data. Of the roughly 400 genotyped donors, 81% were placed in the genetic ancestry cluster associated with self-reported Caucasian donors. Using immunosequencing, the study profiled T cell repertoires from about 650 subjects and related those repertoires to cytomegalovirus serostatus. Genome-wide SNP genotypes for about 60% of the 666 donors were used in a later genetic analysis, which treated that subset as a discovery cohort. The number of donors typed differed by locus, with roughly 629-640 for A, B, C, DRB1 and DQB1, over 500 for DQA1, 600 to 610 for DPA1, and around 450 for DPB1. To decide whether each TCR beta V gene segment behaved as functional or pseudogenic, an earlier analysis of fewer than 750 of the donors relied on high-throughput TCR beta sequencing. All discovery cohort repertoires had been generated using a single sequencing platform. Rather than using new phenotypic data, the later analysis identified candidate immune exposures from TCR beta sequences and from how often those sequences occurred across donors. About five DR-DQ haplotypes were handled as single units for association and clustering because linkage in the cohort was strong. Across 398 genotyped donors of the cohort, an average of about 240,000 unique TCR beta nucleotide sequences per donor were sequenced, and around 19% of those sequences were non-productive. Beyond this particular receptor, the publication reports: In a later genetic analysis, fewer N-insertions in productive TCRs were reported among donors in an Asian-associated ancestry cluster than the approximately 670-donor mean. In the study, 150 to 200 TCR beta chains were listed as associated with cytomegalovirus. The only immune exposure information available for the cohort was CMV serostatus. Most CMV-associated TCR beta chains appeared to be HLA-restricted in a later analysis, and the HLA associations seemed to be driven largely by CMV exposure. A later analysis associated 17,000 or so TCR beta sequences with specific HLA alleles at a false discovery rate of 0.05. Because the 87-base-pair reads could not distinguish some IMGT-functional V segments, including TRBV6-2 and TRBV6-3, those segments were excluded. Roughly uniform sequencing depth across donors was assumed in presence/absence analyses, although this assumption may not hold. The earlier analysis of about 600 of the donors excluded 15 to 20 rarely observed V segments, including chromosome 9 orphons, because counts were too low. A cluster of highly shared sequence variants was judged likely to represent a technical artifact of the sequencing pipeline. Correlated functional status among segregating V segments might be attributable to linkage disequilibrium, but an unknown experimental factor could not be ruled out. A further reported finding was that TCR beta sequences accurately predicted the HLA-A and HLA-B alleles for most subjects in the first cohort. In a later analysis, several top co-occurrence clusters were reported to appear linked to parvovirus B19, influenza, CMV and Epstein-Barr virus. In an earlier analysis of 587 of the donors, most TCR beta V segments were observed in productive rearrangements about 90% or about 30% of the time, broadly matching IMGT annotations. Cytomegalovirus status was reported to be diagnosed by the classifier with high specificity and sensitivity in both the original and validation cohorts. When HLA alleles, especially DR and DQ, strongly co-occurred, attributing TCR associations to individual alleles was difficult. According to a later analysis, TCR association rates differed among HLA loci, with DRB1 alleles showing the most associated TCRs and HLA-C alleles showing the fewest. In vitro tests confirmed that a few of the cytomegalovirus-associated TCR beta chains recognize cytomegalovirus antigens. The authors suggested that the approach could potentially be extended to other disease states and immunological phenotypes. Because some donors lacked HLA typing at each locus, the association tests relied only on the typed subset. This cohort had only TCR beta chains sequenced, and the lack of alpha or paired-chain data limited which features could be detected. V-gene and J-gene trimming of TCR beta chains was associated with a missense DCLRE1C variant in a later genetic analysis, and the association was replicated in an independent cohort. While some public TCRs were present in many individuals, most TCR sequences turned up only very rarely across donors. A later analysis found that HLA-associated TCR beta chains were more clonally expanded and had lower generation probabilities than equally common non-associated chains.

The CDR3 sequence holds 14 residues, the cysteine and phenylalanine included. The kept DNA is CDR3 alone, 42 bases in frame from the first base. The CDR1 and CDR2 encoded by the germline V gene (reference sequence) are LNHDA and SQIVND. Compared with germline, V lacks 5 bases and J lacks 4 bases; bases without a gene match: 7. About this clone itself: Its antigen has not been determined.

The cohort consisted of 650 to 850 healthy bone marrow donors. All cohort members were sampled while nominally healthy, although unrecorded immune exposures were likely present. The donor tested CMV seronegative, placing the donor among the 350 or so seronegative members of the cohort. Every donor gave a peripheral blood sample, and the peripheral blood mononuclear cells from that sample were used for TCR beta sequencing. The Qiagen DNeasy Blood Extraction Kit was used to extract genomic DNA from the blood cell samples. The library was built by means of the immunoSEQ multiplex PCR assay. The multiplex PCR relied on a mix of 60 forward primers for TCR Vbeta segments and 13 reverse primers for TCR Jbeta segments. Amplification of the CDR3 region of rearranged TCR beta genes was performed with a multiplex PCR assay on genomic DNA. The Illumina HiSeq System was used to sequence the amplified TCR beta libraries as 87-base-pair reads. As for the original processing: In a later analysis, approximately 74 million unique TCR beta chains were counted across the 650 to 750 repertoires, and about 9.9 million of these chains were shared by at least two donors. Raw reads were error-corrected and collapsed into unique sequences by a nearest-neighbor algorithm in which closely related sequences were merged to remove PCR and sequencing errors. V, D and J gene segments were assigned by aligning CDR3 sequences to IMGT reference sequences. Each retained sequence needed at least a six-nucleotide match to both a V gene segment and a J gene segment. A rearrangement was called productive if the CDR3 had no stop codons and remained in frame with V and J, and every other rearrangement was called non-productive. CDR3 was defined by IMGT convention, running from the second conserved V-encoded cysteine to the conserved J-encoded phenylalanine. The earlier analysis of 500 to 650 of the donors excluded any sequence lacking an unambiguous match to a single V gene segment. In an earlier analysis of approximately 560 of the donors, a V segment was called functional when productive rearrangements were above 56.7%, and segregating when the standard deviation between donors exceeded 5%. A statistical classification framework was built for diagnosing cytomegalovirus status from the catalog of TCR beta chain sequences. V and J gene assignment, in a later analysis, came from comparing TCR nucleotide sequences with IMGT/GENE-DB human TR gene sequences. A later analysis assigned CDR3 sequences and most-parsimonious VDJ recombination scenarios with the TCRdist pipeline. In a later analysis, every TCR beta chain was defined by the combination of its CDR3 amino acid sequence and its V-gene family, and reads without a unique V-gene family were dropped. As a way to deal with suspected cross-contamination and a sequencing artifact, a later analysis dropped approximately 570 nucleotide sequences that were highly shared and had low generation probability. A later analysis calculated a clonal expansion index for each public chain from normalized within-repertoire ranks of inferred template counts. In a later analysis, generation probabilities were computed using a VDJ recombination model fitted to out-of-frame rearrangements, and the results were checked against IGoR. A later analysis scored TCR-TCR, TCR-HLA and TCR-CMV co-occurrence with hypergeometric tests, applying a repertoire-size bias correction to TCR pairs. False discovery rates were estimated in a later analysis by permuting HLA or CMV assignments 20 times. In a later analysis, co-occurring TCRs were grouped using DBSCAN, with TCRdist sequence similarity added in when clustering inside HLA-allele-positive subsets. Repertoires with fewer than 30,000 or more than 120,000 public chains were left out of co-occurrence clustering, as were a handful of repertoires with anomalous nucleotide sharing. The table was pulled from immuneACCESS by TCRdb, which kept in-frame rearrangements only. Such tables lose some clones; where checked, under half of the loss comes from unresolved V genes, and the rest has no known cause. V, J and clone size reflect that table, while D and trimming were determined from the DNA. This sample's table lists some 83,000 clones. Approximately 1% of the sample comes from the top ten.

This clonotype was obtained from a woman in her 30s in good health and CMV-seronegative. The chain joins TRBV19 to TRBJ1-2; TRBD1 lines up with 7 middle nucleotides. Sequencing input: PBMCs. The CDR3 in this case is CASSPMTGTYGYTF. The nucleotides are TGTGCCAGTAGTCCAATGACAGGGACCTATGGCTACACCTTC.